The present entry profiles one T cell receptor (beta chain) with its context. Under the authors' procedure: It was from reference gene primer amplification that nucleated cell counts were estimated. The method was immunoSEQ multiplex PCR; TCRdb's version includes in-frame clones alone and lacks a portion of them. V and J calls and clone size are given by that table; D and trimming were obtained from the DNA. Among around 93,000 clones, roughly 88% were seen once, and the ten largest hold under 8.5%. CDR1 LNHNV and CDR2 YYDKDF come from the germline V gene (reference sequence). This CDR3 has 17 amino acids. V was pared by 1 base and J by 0 bases, with 5 bases of the junction left unmatched. This entry comes from a study of blood T cell repertoires in COVID-19. Study overall: The samples span acute and convalescent COVID-19 from the United States, Italy and Spain.

The rearrangement joins TRBV15 to TRBJ2-2, with 7 positions matching TRBD1. The sequenced sample was peripheral blood. This sequence was found in a man younger than 35 with COVID-19, enrolled during active disease. CDR3 bases: TGTGCCACCAGCAGAGTAGGGGGCCAGGCGAACACCGGGGAGCTGTTTTTT. Protein sequence: CATSRVGGQANTGELFF.